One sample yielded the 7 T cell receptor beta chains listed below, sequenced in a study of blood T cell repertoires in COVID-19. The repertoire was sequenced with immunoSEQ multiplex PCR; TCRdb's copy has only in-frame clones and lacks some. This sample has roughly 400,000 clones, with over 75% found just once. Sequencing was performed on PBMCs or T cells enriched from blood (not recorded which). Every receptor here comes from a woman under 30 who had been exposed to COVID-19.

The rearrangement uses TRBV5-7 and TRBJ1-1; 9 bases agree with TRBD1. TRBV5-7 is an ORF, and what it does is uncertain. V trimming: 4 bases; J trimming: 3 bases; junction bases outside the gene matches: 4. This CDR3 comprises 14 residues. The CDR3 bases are TGTGCCAGCAGCCCGGACAGGGGTGACACTGAAGCTTTCTTT. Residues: CASSPDRGDTEAFF.

The CDR3 sequence is CASSLRGQGGSEQFF. As DNA, the CDR3 is TGTGCCAGCAGTTTAAGGGGACAGGGAGGCAGTGAGCAGTTCTTC. The chain employs TRBV28 and TRBJ2-1; 9 positions match TRBD1. The V segment lost 2 bases and the J segment 9 bases; nucleotides outside the gene matches: 8. CDR3 length equals 15 residues. Germline CDR1 MDHEN, CDR2 SYDVKM. Full variable domain (remainder filled in from reference TRBV28 and TRBJ2-1): DVKVTQSSRYLVKRTGEKVFLECVQDMDHENMFWYRQDPGLGLRLIYFSYDVKMKEKGDIPEGYSVSREKKERFSLILESASTNQTSMYLCASSLRGQGGSEQFFGPGTRLTVL.

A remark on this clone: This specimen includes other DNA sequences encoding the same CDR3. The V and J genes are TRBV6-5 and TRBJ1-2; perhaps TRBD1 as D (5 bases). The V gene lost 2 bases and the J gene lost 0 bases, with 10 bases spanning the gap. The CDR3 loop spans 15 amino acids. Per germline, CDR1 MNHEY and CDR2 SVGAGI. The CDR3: CASSYGTGSNYGYTF. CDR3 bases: TGTGCCAGCAGTTACGGAACAGGCTCTAACTATGGCTACACCTTC.

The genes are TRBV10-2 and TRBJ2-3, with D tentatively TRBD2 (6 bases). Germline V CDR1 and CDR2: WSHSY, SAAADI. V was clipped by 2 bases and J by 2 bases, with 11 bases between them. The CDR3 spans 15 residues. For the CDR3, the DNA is TGCGCCAGCAGTGAGAGGGGCGGGATCACAGATACGCAGTATTTT. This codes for CASSERGGITDTQYF.

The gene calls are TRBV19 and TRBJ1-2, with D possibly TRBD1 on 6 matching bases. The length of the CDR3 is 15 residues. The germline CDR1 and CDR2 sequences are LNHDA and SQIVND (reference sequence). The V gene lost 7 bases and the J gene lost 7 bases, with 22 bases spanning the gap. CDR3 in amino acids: CASTASDRIRPGYTF. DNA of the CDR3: TGTGCCAGTACCGCCTCGGACAGAATTCGCCCTGGCTACACCTTC.

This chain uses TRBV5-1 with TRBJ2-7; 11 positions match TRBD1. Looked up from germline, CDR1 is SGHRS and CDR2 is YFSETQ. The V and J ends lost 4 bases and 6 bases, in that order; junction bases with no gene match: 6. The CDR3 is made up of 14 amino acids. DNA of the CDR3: TGCGCCAGCAGCCCGCCCGGGACAGGGGGCGAGCAGTACTTC. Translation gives CASSPPGTGGEQYF.

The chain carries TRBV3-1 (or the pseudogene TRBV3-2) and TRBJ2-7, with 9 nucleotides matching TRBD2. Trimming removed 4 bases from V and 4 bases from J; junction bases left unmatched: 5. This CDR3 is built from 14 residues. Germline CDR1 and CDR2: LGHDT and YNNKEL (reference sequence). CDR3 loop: CASSPRTSEYEQYF. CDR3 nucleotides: TGTGCCAGCAGCCCCCGGACTAGCGAATACGAGCAGTACTTC.